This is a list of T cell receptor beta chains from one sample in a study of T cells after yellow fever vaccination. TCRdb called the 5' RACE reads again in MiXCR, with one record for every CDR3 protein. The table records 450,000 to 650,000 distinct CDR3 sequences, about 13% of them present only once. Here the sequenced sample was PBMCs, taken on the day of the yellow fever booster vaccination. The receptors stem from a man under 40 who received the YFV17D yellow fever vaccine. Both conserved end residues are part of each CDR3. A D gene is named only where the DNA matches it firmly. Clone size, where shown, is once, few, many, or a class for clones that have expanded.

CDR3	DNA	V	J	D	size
CASSFTTGREQFF	TGTGCCAGCAGCTTCACTACGGGTAGGGAGCAGTTCTTC	TRBV7-8	TRBJ2-1	.	.
CASSPDRVNEKLFF	TGCGCCAGCAGCCCGGACAGGGTTAATGAAAAACTGTTTTTT	TRBV5-1	TRBJ1-4	TRBD1	.
CASRQHLGAGEAFF	TGTGCCAGCAGACAACATCTGGGGGCTGGTGAAGCTTTCTTT	TRBV12-3/TRBV12-4	TRBJ1-1	.	few
CASSYENRPYEQYF	TGTGCCAGCAGTTATGAGAACAGACCCTACGAGCAGTACTTC	TRBV6-5	TRBJ2-7	.	.
CASRPIGGEAFF	TGTGCCAGCAGGCCAATAGGGGGTGAAGCTTTCTTT	TRBV12-3/TRBV12-4	TRBJ1-1	.	.
CASSPPSAAGEQFF	TGTGCCAGCAGTCCCCCCTCGGCAGCGGGCGAGCAGTTCTTC	TRBV6-2/TRBV6-3	TRBJ2-1	.	few
CASSSPGQLLGWVSGRYNEQFF	TGCGCCAGCAGCAGCCCGGGACAGCTCCTGGGATGGGTAAGCGGGAGATACAATGAGCAGTTCTTC	TRBV5-1	TRBJ2-1	.	.
CASSLRRDIYGYTF	TGTGCCAGCAGCTTGCGCAGGGATATCTATGGCTACACCTTC	TRBV7-9	TRBJ1-2	.	few
CSARDGNSGSDEQFF	TGCAGTGCTAGGGACGGGAATAGCGGGAGTGATGAGCAGTTCTTC	TRBV20-1	TRBJ2-1	TRBD2	few
CASNRARVGTDTQYF	TGTGCCAGCAACCGGGCCAGGGTCGGCACAGATACGCAGTATTTT	TRBV5-6	TRBJ2-3	.	few
CASSVVSGDNEQFF	TGTGCCAGCAGTGTTGTCAGCGGCGACAATGAGCAGTTCTTC	TRBV6-4	TRBJ2-1	.	.